A single sample is the source of the 2 T cell receptor beta chains below, sequenced in a study of T cells in Graves' hyperthyroidism and ophthalmopathy. Amplification targeted TCR beta CDR3 regions from RNA transcripts. A set of HTBI primers served as the primers for a first-round RT-PCR of the TCR CDR3. One entry per CDR3 protein, called by TCRdb with MiXCR from the multiplex PCR reads. Altogether around 350,000 distinct CDR3 sequences are present, approximately 19% being singletons, with the ten largest covering 3.5% to 4%. What was sequenced was blood. Receptors were obtained from a woman aged 18-30 years with Graves' hyperthyroidism.

This clonotype was seen repeatedly, ten times or more. V and J are TRBV4-1 and TRBJ2-5; 9 nucleotides agree with TRBD2. This CDR3 spans 16 amino acids. Germline V CDR1 and CDR2: MGHRA, YSYEKL. The J segment lost 4 bases and the V segment lost 4 bases, leaving 10 bases of the junction unmatched. The CDR3 DNA is TGCGCCAGCAGCCTTCTTCTAGCGGGGTCGAGAGAGACCCAGTACTTC. This codes for CASSLLLAGSRETQYF.

The table lists this clonotype with many counts. The chain couples TRBV10-3 to TRBJ1-1; D is uncertain. Trimming stripped 1 base from V and 1 base from J, with 10 bases between. Germline CDR1 and CDR2: ENHRY and SYGVKD. CDR3 length equals 15 residues. The CDR3 loop reads CAISEYYQSNTEAFF. The CDR3 region has the DNA TGTGCCATCAGTGAGTACTATCAGTCGAACACTGAAGCTTTCTTT.